This T cell receptor beta chain was sequenced during a study of CD49a tissue-resident CD8 T cells in human skin (dated by TCRdb to 2016 to 2017). About the investigation overall: Subsets of tissue-resident memory CD8+ T cells in human skin, defined by their expression of CD49a, CD69 and CD103, were what the study examined.

For roughly five healthy donors, sorted CD8+ T cells taken from blood, dermis and epidermis had their TCR beta CDR3 regions analysed. Both blood and skin samples were provided by each TCR-sequenced donor, and all TCR-sequenced donors were healthy individuals. CD8+ T cell populations were isolated by sorting before TCR beta sequencing. Notes on this clone: No cognate antigen has been identified for it. Base qualities are not provided; no much larger clone lies one nucleotide away. Other DNA sequences in the same sample also yield this CDR3.

Library preparation used the immunoSEQ multiplex PCR assay. The original pipeline was this. Frequencies of TCR V beta family usage were compared among the sorted CD8+ T cell populations from blood, dermis and epidermis. In TCRdb, the immuneACCESS table is reduced to in-frame sequences with V and J assigned. These tables do not hold every clone; where another copy was compared, an unresolved V gene accounts for under half, and the others remain unexplained. The V and J calls and clone size were taken over from that table, and D and trimming were inferred from the DNA. The sample has about 1,500 clones on record, around 62% of them singletons. The ten largest clones take up roughly 30% of the sample. The source of this sequence is a human donor in good health. Sequencing input: CLA- CD8+ effector memory T cells sorted from blood.

The encoded CDR3 is CASSFLAGTDTQYF. DNA sequence: TGTGCCAGCAGTTTCTTAGCGGGGACAGATACGCAGTATTTT. The V and J genes are TRBV28 and TRBJ2-3, with 8 bases in between that match TRBD2. In the germline V gene, CDR1 corresponds to MDHEN and CDR2 to SYDVKM. There are 14 amino acids in the CDR3, from cysteine to phenylalanine inclusive. Only CDR3 DNA is held: 42 bases, read in frame from base 1. Trimming accounts for 3 bases at V and 3 bases at J, while the number of junction bases matched to no gene is 2.